The rows below give T cell receptor beta chains drawn from one sample of a study of T cells after yellow fever vaccination. TCRdb called the 5' RACE reads again in MiXCR, with one record for every CDR3 protein. This table has over 200,000 distinct CDR3 sequences, approximately 6.3% appearing once. The sequencing used CD4+ T cells sorted from PBMCs, collected on the day of the yellow fever booster vaccination. The receptors here all came from a man between 25 and 39 years old who received the YFV17D yellow fever vaccine. Each CDR3 is given with its conserved first and last residue. Each record gives: V gene, J gene, clone size, D gene, CDR3 protein, CDR3 DNA. The D gene is left open where the match is weak. Not every row has a clone size; where given, it reads once, few, many or a size class.

v_gene: TRBV20-1
j_gene: TRBJ2-5
abundance: many
d_gene: .
CDR3aa: CSAISGAQYF
CDR3nt: TGCAGTGCCATTAGCGGAGCCCAGTACTTC

v_gene: TRBV11-2
j_gene: TRBJ2-2
abundance: few
d_gene: TRBD2
CDR3aa: CASSSGGAGGTGELFF
CDR3nt: TGTGCCAGCAGCTCCGGGGGGGCGGGAGGCACCGGGGAGCTGTTTTTT

v_gene: TRBV4-2
j_gene: TRBJ2-2
abundance: .
d_gene: .
CDR3aa: CASSPRLLINTGELFF
CDR3nt: TGTGCCAGCAGCCCCCGGCTCCTCATAAACACCGGGGAGCTGTTTTTT

v_gene: TRBV9
j_gene: TRBJ2-5
abundance: .
d_gene: .
CDR3aa: CASSATGTVETQYF
CDR3nt: TGTGCCAGCAGCGCTACCGGGACGGTAGAGACCCAGTACTTC

v_gene: TRBV6-2/TRBV6-3
j_gene: TRBJ2-1
abundance: many
d_gene: .
CDR3aa: CASIRDPLVNEQFF
CDR3nt: TGTGCCAGCATTAGGGACCCTCTTGTCAATGAGCAGTTCTTC

v_gene: TRBV15
j_gene: TRBJ1-1
abundance: many
d_gene: .
CDR3aa: CATSRDIRGNTEAFF
CDR3nt: TGTGCCACCAGCAGAGATATAAGGGGGAACACTGAAGCTTTCTTT

v_gene: TRBV11-2
j_gene: TRBJ2-3
abundance: .
d_gene: TRBD2
CDR3aa: CASSSQSGLAGGHDTQYF
CDR3nt: TGTGCCAGCAGCTCCCAATCCGGACTAGCGGGAGGGCACGATACGCAGTATTTT

v_gene: TRBV7-2
j_gene: TRBJ2-7
abundance: few
d_gene: TRBD2
CDR3aa: CASSFLAGPEGYEQYF
CDR3nt: TGTGCCAGCAGCTTTCTAGCGGGTCCAGAGGGGTACGAGCAGTACTTC

v_gene: TRBV20-1
j_gene: TRBJ2-1
abundance: few
d_gene: TRBD2
CDR3aa: CSASPRGGGSYNEQFF
CDR3nt: TGCAGTGCTAGTCCCCGGGGGGGGGGCTCCTACAATGAGCAGTTCTTC

v_gene: TRBV5-1
j_gene: TRBJ2-3
abundance: .
d_gene: TRBD2
CDR3aa: CASSLALAGGKSTDTQYF
CDR3nt: TGCGCCAGCAGCTTGGCTCTAGCGGGAGGGAAGAGCACAGATACGCAGTATTTT

v_gene: TRBV7-8
j_gene: TRBJ2-3
abundance: few
d_gene: TRBD1
CDR3aa: CASRRPGQGSDTQYF
CDR3nt: TGTGCCAGCAGGCGACCGGGACAGGGCTCAGATACGCAGTATTTT

v_gene: TRBV10-2
j_gene: TRBJ2-1
abundance: many
d_gene: .
CDR3aa: CASLRVVTNEQFF
CDR3nt: TGCGCCAGCTTAAGAGTAGTGACCAATGAGCAGTTCTTC

v_gene: TRBV12-3/TRBV12-4
j_gene: TRBJ1-1
abundance: many
d_gene: .
CDR3aa: CASSLAQWAAFF
CDR3nt: TGTGCCAGCAGTTTAGCACAGTGGGCAGCTTTCTTT

v_gene: TRBV12-3/TRBV12-4
j_gene: TRBJ2-1
abundance: many
d_gene: .
CDR3aa: CASSFEAEQFF
CDR3nt: TGTGCCAGCAGTTTTGAGGCTGAGCAGTTCTTC

v_gene: TRBV4-3
j_gene: TRBJ2-1
abundance: many
d_gene: .
CDR3aa: CASSQEPRSSYNEQFF
CDR3nt: TGCGCCAGCAGCCAAGAACCCAGGAGCTCCTACAATGAGCAGTTCTTC